These 8 T cell receptor beta chains originate from one sample sequenced in a study of T cell responses to AZD1222 COVID-19 vaccine. The table came from immunoSEQ multiplex PCR; TCRdb's copy has only in-frame clones and leaves some out. The sample yields approximately 150,000 clones, about 86% seen once. Sequenced material: peripheral blood, taken 28 days after the second AZD1222 dose. Receptor source: an adult who received the AZD1222 COVID-19 vaccine.

The chain combines TRBV6-1 with TRBJ2-1; 12 bases align to TRBD2. The CDR3 totals 17 residues. The germline gives CDR1 MNHNS, CDR2 SASEGT. Losses at the gene ends were 1 base for V and 9 bases for J; bases not matched to a gene: 10. CDR3 in DNA: TGTGCCAGCAGTGAAGTTGTTTGGACTAGCGGGGTCGGTGAGCAGTTCTTC. Its translation is CASSEVVWTSGVGEQFF.

The J gene is TRBJ1-5, the V gene TRBV2; D may be TRBD1 (6 bases). Germline V gene data show CDR1 as SNHLY and CDR2 as FYNNEI. The CDR3 has 15 residues. Trimming cost V 6 bases and J 1 base, with 13 bases left between them. CDR3 nucleotide sequence: TGTGCCAGCAGCCTAACAGGGCTGAGCAATCAGCCCCAGCATTTT. This codes for CASSLTGLSNQPQHF. The whole variable domain, filled in from reference TRBV2 and TRBJ1-5, reads EPEVTQTPSHQVTQMGQEVILRCVPISNHLYFYWYRQILGQKVEFLVSFYNNEISEKSEIFDDQFSVERPDGSNFTLKIRSTKLEDSAMYFCASSLTGLSNQPQHFGDGTRLSIL.

The rearrangement uses TRBV30 and TRBJ2-2; 9 nucleotides match TRBD1. The CDR3 is 15 residues long. CDR1 is GTSNPN and CDR2 is SVGIG in the germline V gene (reference sequence). J was trimmed by 5 bases and V by 4 bases; bases with no gene match: 8. The CDR3 sequence is CAWTTGTGLTGELFF. In DNA form, the CDR3 reads TGTGCCTGGACTACCGGGACAGGGTTAACCGGGGAGCTGTTTTTT.

This rearrangement joins TRBV5-1 to TRBJ2-7; TRBD1 might be the D (6 bases). The CDR3 is 10 residues long. The V end was cut by 6 bases, the J end by 5 bases, with 6 bases between. Germline-derived CDR1 and CDR2 are SGHRS and YFSETQ. The CDR3 region is CASKGDEQYF. CDR3 sequence (DNA): TGCGCCAGCAAGGGGGACGAGCAGTACTTC.

This chain joins TRBV3-1 (or the pseudogene TRBV3-2) and TRBJ1-5; D might be TRBD1 (6 bases). This CDR3 spans 16 amino acids. V was trimmed by 1 base and J by 4 bases, leaving 14 bases between them. The germline CDR1 and CDR2 sequences are LGHDT and YNNKEL (reference sequence). The CDR3 nucleotides read TGTGCCAGCAGCCAAGGGGTTGACAGGATGAATCAGCCCCAGCATTTT. It yields the protein CASSQGVDRMNQPQHF.

The chain is built from TRBV10-1 and TRBJ1-3; D is perhaps TRBD1 (5 bases). The CDR3 totals 16 residues. Germline CDR1 reads WNHNN; CDR2 reads SYGVQD (reference sequence). Trimming took off 0 bases at V and 0 bases at J, with 9 bases between the two ends. The CDR3 spells CASSESGGDSGNTIYF. The CDR3 DNA reads TGCGCCAGCAGTGAGTCGGGGGGAGACTCTGGAAACACCATATATTTT.

The J gene is TRBJ2-7, the V gene TRBV5-1; TRBD1 matches 9 bases. The CDR3 totals 15 residues. Trimming cost V 3 bases and J 6 bases; bases outside gene matches: 10. CDR1 SGHRS and CDR2 YFSETQ come from the germline V gene. The CDR3 region is CASSSDRDRASEQYF. Written as DNA, the CDR3 is TGCGCCAGCAGCTCGGACCGGGACAGGGCCTCCGAGCAGTACTTC. The full variable domain, in which reference TRBV5-1 and TRBJ2-7 provide the parts outside the CDR3, is KAGVTQTPRYLIKTRGQQVTLSCSPISGHRSVSWYQQTPGQGLQFLFEYFSETQRNKGNFPGRFSGRQFSNSRSEMNVSTLELGDSALYLCASSSDRDRASEQYFGPGTRLTVT.

The CDR3 protein is CAWGGTRGSPLHF. The CDR3 DNA is TGTGCCTGGGGCGGGACCCGGGGTTCACCCCTCCACTTT. The chain carries TRBV30 and TRBJ1-6, with TRBD1 as a possible D gene (5 bases). The germline V gene has CDR1 GTSNPN and CDR2 SVGIG (reference sequence). V lost 5 bases, J lost 9 bases, and 14 bases lay in between. The CDR3 runs to 13 residues.